This T cell receptor beta chain is from a study of early T cells in non-severe SARS-CoV-2 infection. Study context: Bulk RNA taken from unsorted whole blood was sequenced, leaving chains unpaired.

The germline V gene encodes CDR1 SNHLY and CDR2 FYNNEI. Trimming shortened V by 7 bases and J by 2 bases, and 9 bases separated the two germline ends. The CDR3 sequence is 13 residues long. This clonotype was counted many times. Its antigen is currently unknown. Broader study findings: VDJdb matching skewed toward anti-spike CD8 responses, missing private and CD4 specificities.

Individual cDNA molecules received unique molecular identifiers during library preparation. TCRdb re-called the 5' RACE reads through MiXCR, storing one row per CDR3 protein. The data contain approximately 70,000 distinct CDR3 sequences, about 4.6% of them singletons. The TCR comes from an adult who was a healthcare worker with PCR-confirmed SARS-CoV-2 infection or an uninfected control (not recorded which). The donor label of this sample is uncertain. The genes are TRBV2 and TRBJ2-1, with D unresolved. Sample: whole blood, taken at baseline. The DNA of the CDR3 is TGTGCCAGCACCGAGGAGACCTACAATGAGCAGTTCTTC. It codes for CASTEETYNEQFF.